This T cell receptor beta chain appears in the sequencing data of a study of T cells after yellow fever vaccination. TCRdb passed the 5' RACE reads through MiXCR, listing each CDR3 protein once. The data hold a few hundred thousand distinct CDR3 sequences, with 3.5% to 4.5% observed a single time. The source is a man between 18 and 29 years old who received the YFV17D yellow fever vaccine. Source: PBMCs, taken 15 days after the yellow fever booster vaccination.

CDR3 in DNA: TGTGCCAGCAGTCCGACAGGGTTCGAGCAGTACTTC. Translated: CASSPTGFEQYF. The chain is built from TRBV12-3 or TRBV12-4 and TRBJ2-7; 7 bases are shared with TRBD1. J was trimmed by 6 bases and V by 5 bases; bases with no gene match: 4. The CDR3 sequence is 12 residues long.